This T cell receptor (beta chain) was found in a study of Ad26.COV2.S vaccination and SARS-CoV-2 variants. Across the study: Of the COV1001 trial arms, the Ad26.COV2.S arm included the donor. Intramuscular Ad26.COV2.S doses were given once or twice, 56 days apart.

Overall study findings and caveats: The TCR-based breadth and depth measures might underestimate overall T cell responses. The study found similar non-spike TCR breadth in vaccine and placebo recipients.

About this clone itself: Antigen specificity is unknown.

This CDR3 spans 14 amino acids. The V and J ends lost 3 bases and 0 bases respectively, with 10 bases between them. The germline V gene encodes CDR1 GTSNPN and CDR2 SVGIG (reference sequence). The treatment is: 19 received Ad26.COV2.S at low or high dose, single or two shots; several received placebo; per-sample allocation not given. The samples date from day 63 after the first vaccine or placebo injection. Here immunoSEQ multiplex PCR was the method, and the copy in TCRdb shows in-frame clones only, minus some. The sample lists over 450,000 clones; roughly 87% were seen once. This sequence joins TRBV30 and TRBJ2-3; weak D call: TRBD1 (6 bases). The sample here was peripheral blood, taken in a trial of Ad26.COV2.S vaccine versus placebo. The receptor was isolated from a person aged 18 to 65 who received the Ad26.COV2.S COVID-19 vaccine or a placebo. This CDR3 is CAWRGAISTDTQYF. The CDR3, as DNA: TGTGCCTGGAGGGGGGCAATTAGCACAGATACGCAGTATTTT.